These 19 T cell receptor beta chains originate from one sample sequenced in a study of cytomegalovirus exposure and HLA in healthy donors. The PCR had 60 Vbeta and 13 Jbeta primers. The data were produced by immunoSEQ multiplex PCR, yet TCRdb's version contains in-frame clones alone and is incomplete. The sample records 100,000 to 120,000 clones, more than 60% being singletons. Source material: PBMCs. These receptors all come from a young man in good health and CMV-seropositive.

The CDR3 region has the DNA TGTGCCAGTAGTTTTACGGGACTGGCGTTCCGGGAGCTGTTTTTT. It is translated as CASSFTGLAFRELFF. V is TRBV19 and J is TRBJ2-2, with D maybe TRBD2 (6 bases). V shed 5 bases and J shed 9 bases, with 19 bases lying between them. The V gene's germline CDR1 is LNHDA and CDR2 SQIVND (reference sequence). The CDR3 consists of 15 residues. Combining the CDR3 with reference TRBV19 and TRBJ2-2 gives the whole variable domain DGGITQSPKYLFRKEGQNVTLSCEQNLNHDAMYWYRQDPGQGLRLIYYSQIVNDFQKGDIAEGYSVSREKKESFPLTVTSAQKNPTAFYLCASSFTGLAFRELFFGEGSRLTVL.

V gene TRBV6-4 combines with J gene TRBJ2-4, with 8 bases fitting TRBD2. Germline CDR1 MRHNA, CDR2 SNTAGT. V was pared by 5 bases and J by 7 bases, with 10 bases of the junction left unmatched. This CDR3 is 15 amino acids long. CDR3 nucleotide sequence: TGTGCCAGCAGTCAAGCCGCGGGGGGCAACAACATTCAGTACTTC. Protein product: CASSQAAGGNNIQYF.

The V call is TRBV5-1, the J call TRBJ1-1; D is uncertain. Trimming removed 2 bases at V and 8 bases at J, with 13 bases between. Germline V gives CDR1 SGHRS, CDR2 YFSETQ. The CDR3 has 13 residues. CDR3 protein: CASSFLAGGEAFF. In nucleotides, the CDR3 is TGCGCCAGCAGCTTTTTGGCGGGTGGGGAAGCTTTCTTT.

This clone occurred a few times. Germline is not matched at one junction end, which may reflect a read error. The chain links TRBV5-1 to TRBJ2-1; 13 positions match TRBD2. CDR3 length: 14 amino acids. The germline V gene encodes CDR1 SGHRS and CDR2 YFSETQ. The CDR3 nucleotides are TGCGCCAGCAGCTTGGCCGGAACTAGCGGGGGGGCCATCTTC. As protein: CASSLAGTSGGAIF.

V is TRBV5-1 and J is TRBJ2-6; perhaps TRBD2 as D (5 bases). This CDR3 has 17 amino acids. Trimming took off 4 bases at V and 0 bases at J, with 14 bases between the two ends. Germline CDR1 reads SGHRS; CDR2 reads YFSETQ. CDR3 bases: TGCGCCAGCAGCGGATCGGGGATAGCCTCTGGGGCCAACGTCCTGACTTTC. Translation gives CASSGSGIASGANVLTF.

The rearrangement uses TRBV2 and TRBJ2-7; 7 bases match TRBD2. CDR1 is SNHLY, CDR2 FYNNEI, per germline. V shed 6 bases, J shed 6 bases, and the junction held 5 bases outside the gene matches. The CDR3 consists of 12 residues. This CDR3 is CASRVGGGEQYF. In nucleotides, the CDR3 is TGTGCCAGCAGGGTTGGGGGGGGCGAGCAGTACTTC.

The chain combines TRBV4-1 with TRBJ2-3; 7 nucleotides align to TRBD2. CDR1 and CDR2 (germline): MGHRA, YSYEKL. The CDR3 is 14 residues long. V shed 1 base and J 4 bases; nucleotides not matched to a gene: 2. In nucleotides, the CDR3 is TGCGCCAGCAGCCAAGGGACTAGACCAGATACGCAGTATTTT. Protein product: CASSQGTRPDTQYF.

The chain carries TRBV2 and TRBJ1-2; a weak D match, TRBD1 (5 bases). Germline CDR1 SNHLY, CDR2 FYNNEI. This CDR3 is built from 17 residues. V lost 5 bases and J lost 4, with 23 bases in between. The DNA of the CDR3 is TGTGCCAGCAGTCTGGGATCAGGACTAAGTCAGGGCTATGGCTACACCTTC. Translation gives CASSLGSGLSQGYGYTF.

The V and J genes are TRBV7-7 and TRBJ2-1; 7 positions agree with TRBD1. Germline V CDR1 and CDR2: SSHAT, FNYEAQ (reference sequence). CDR3 length: 16 residues. V shed 5 bases and J 2 bases; nucleotides not matched to a gene: 9. Written as DNA, the CDR3 is TGTGCCAGCAGCCCACGACAGGGATGGCCCTACAATGAGCAGTTCTTC. Protein product: CASSPRQGWPYNEQFF.

The chain recombines TRBV19 with TRBJ2-1; a possible D gene is TRBD2 (7 bases). Germline V lookup: CDR1 LNHDA, CDR2 SQIVND (reference sequence). With 3 bases removed from V and 8 bases from J, the gap between germline ends came to 17 bases. The CDR3 is made up of 15 amino acids. DNA of the CDR3: TGTGCCAGTAGTATTTGGCAGGGGAGGGTAGATGAGCAGTTCTTC. Translation: CASSIWQGRVDEQFF.

This clone showed up just once. V usage is TRBV7-2 and J usage is TRBJ2-1, with D tentatively TRBD1 (6 bases). Germline V gene data show CDR1 as SGHTA and CDR2 as FQGNSA. This CDR3 comprises 15 residues. Trimming removed 6 bases at V and 3 bases at J, with 15 bases between. The CDR3 nucleotides read TGTGCCAGCAGACCCCCCTCGACAGGCTACAATGAGCAGTTCTTC. Protein: CASRPPSTGYNEQFF.

The V and J genes are TRBV28 and TRBJ1-4, with TRBD1 identical over 12 bases. The V and J ends lost 4 bases and 7 bases, in that order; junction bases with no gene match: 10. CDR1 and CDR2 from the germline V gene are MDHEN and SYDVKM. The CDR3 covers 17 residues. The CDR3 loop is CASSSPGQGANGEKLFF. The CDR3 coding sequence is TGTGCCAGCAGTTCGCCGGGACAGGGGGCTAATGGTGAAAAACTGTTTTTT.

This chain joins TRBV6-5 and TRBJ2-7; 7 positions match TRBD1. The CDR3 totals 15 residues. The V gene end was trimmed by 2 bases and the J gene end by 3 bases; junction bases not matched to a gene: 7. Germline V gene lookup returns CDR1 MNHEY and CDR2 SVGAGI. CDR3 sequence (DNA): TGTGCCAGCAGTTACGGGTCAGGGGGTGTCTACGAGCAGTACTTC. This codes for CASSYGSGGVYEQYF.

This chain connects TRBV19 to TRBJ2-2, with D possibly matching TRBD1 (7 bases). V lost 3 bases and J 0 bases, leaving 11 bases between the germline ends. Per the germline V gene, CDR1 is LNHDA and CDR2 is SQIVND (reference sequence). CDR3 length: 16 residues. DNA for the CDR3: TGTGCCAGTAGTATGCGGGACAGCCCGAACACCGGGGAGCTGTTTTTT. Encoded protein: CASSMRDSPNTGELFF.

The J gene is TRBJ2-4, the V gene TRBV27; TRBD2 matches 8 bases. Germline lookup yields CDR1 MNHEY and CDR2 SMNVEV (reference sequence). The CDR3 length is 16 residues. J lost 1 base, V lost 8 bases, and 10 bases had no gene match. The DNA of the CDR3 is TGTGCCAGCTACGTTAGTCCGGGGGGGGCCAAAAACATTCAGTACTTC. It codes for CASYVSPGGAKNIQYF.

The gene calls are TRBV9 and TRBJ2-5; 8 bases match TRBD2. Germline CDR1 reads SGDLS; CDR2 reads YYNGEE. The CDR3 has 13 residues. Losses at the gene ends were 4 bases for V and 5 bases for J; bases not matched to a gene: 4. CDR3 sequence: CASSSGLVETQYF. The CDR3 DNA sequence: TGTGCCAGCAGCTCGGGACTAGTTGAGACCCAGTACTTC.

V gene TRBV5-1 combines with J gene TRBJ2-1, with D possibly matching TRBD1 (7 bases). In germline, CDR1 is SGHRS, CDR2 YFSETQ. The CDR3 runs to 14 residues. Trimming took off 4 bases at V and 5 bases at J, with 13 bases between the two ends. The chain's CDR3 is CASSAVRGDNEQFF. CDR3 nucleotide sequence: TGCGCCAGCAGCGCGGTCAGGGGGGACAATGAGCAGTTCTTC.

The CDR3 reads CAISGTGAGQYF. The CDR3 DNA is TGTGCCATCAGTGGTACAGGGGCCGGGCAGTACTTC. This chain links TRBV10-3 with TRBJ2-7; TRBD1 agrees at 7 bases. CDR1 is ENHRY and CDR2 is SYGVKD in the germline V gene. The junction had 6 bases not matched to a gene; V was cut back by 4 bases and J by 9 bases. This CDR3 has 12 residues.

This chain uses TRBV25-1 with TRBJ1-6; 7 nucleotides align to TRBD1. The ends lost 3 bases at V and 7 bases at J; junction bases unmatched: 3. The CDR3 length is 14 residues. Looked up from germline, CDR1 is MGHDK and CDR2 is SYGVNS. CDR3 sequence (DNA): TGTGCCAGCAGTGAGAGCAGGGGGAATTCACCCCTCCACTTT. It specifies CASSESRGNSPLHF.